The clone carrying this T cell receptor beta chain was seen many times. Germline loops: CDR1 SEHNR, CDR2 FQNEAQ (reference sequence). The V and J ends lost 1 base and 6 bases respectively, with 13 bases between them. The CDR3 is made up of 14 amino acids. Sequencing libraries for TCR beta were prepared with iRepertoire HTBI primers and Arm-PCR of CDR3 regions. Under the authors' procedure: Segment identification across samples yielded 62 TRBV and 13 to 15 TRBJ segments. TCRdb used MiXCR to reprocess the multiplex PCR reads, holding one entry per CDR3 protein. TCRdb, rather than the study authors, made the V and J calls. The table includes roughly 500,000 distinct CDR3 sequences, around 12% detected once. The data stem from a study of regulatory T cells in long-lasting Graves disease. Whole-study context: Antithyroid drug use was under 3 months in newly diagnosed Graves' patients.

Described time point: newly diagnosed GD, antithyroid drugs for less than 3 months. PBMC RNA served as the TCR library source. The sample was also reused in another study, on T cells in Graves' hyperthyroidism and ophthalmopathy. That work states: Using the HTBI primer set, a first-round RT-PCR was run on the TCR CDR3.

The sequenced sample was peripheral blood mononuclear cells (PBMCs), obtained at new diagnosis, from a patient treated with antithyroid drugs. The sequence was obtained from a woman aged 25-40 years with Graves disease. The V call is TRBV7-9, the J call TRBJ2-7; D may match TRBD1 or TRBD2 (5 bases each). The CDR3: CASSLVGRGTEQYF. In DNA form, the CDR3 reads TGTGCCAGCAGCTTAGTGGGGAGAGGGACCGAGCAGTACTTC. The whole variable domain, remainder taken from reference TRBV7-9 and TRBJ2-7, is DTGVSQNPRHKITKRGQNVTFRCDPISEHNRLYWYRQTLGQGPEFLTYFQNEAQLEKSRLLSDRFSAERPKGSFSTLEIQRTEQGDSAMYLCASSLVGRGTEQYFGPGTRLTVT.